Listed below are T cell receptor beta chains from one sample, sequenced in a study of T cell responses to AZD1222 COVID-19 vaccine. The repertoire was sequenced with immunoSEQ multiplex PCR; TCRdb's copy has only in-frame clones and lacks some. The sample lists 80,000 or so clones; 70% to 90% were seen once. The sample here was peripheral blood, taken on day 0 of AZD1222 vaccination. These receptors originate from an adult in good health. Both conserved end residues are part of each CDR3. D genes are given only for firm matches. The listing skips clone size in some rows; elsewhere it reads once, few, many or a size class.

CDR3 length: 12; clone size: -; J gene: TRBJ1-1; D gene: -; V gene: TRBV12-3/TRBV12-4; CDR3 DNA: TGTGCCAGCCTCAGGGGGAACACTGAAGCTTTCTTT; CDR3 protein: CASLRGNTEAFF
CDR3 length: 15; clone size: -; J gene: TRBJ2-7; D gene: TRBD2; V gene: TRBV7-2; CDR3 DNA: TGTGCCAGCAGCTTAGGGACTAGCGACACCTACGAGCAGTACTTC; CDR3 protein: CASSLGTSDTYEQYF
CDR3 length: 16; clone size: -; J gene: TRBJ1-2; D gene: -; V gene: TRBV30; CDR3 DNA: TGTGCCTGGAGTGTTACAGGCGGGCAAGCTAACTATGGCTACACCTTC; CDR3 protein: CAWSVTGGQANYGYTF
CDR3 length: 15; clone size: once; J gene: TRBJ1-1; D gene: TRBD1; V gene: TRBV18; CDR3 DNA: TGTGCCAGCTCGCCAGGGGGCGCAACGGACACTGAAGCTTTCTTT; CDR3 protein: CASSPGGATDTEAFF
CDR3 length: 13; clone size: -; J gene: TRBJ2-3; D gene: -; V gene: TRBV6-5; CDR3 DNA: TGTGCCAGCAGGAAAACGGGGACAGATACGCAGTATTTT; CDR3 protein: CASRKTGTDTQYF
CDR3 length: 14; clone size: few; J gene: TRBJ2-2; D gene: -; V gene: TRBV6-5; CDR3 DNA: TGTGCCAGCAGTTCGGACCCCACACCGGGGGAGCTGTTTTTT; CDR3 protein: CASSSDPTPGELFF
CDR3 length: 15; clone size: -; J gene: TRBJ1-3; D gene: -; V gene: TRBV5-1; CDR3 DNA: TGCGCCAGCAGCCCTTTCACAGGGTCTGGAAACACCATATATTTT; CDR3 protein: CASSPFTGSGNTIYF
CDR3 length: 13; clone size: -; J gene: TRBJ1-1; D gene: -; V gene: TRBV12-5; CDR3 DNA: TGTGCTAGTGATCTACAGGGTGGCACTGAAGCTTTCTTT; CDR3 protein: CASDLQGGTEAFF
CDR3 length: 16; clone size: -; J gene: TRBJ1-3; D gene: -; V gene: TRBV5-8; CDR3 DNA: TGTGCCAGCAGCTTGGCGGTCACAGTCTCTGGAAACACCATATATTTT; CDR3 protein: CASSLAVTVSGNTIYF
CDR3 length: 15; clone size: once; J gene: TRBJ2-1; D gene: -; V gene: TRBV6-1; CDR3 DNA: TGTGCCAGCAGTGACCCGGATCTTCCCTACAATGAGCAGTTCTTC; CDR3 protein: CASSDPDLPYNEQFF
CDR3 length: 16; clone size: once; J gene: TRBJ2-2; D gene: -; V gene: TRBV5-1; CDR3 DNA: TGCGCCAGCAGCTTGGTGGGCGGGATGAACACCGGGGAGCTGTTTTTT; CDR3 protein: CASSLVGGMNTGELFF
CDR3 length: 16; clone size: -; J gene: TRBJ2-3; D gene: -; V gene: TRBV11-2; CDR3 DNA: TGTGCCAGCAGGGGGGGGGCGGAACCTAGCACAGATACGCAGTATTTT; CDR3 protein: CASRGGAEPSTDTQYF
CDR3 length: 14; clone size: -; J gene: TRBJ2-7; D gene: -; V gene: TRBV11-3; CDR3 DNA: TGTGCCAGCAGCTTAGGGGGGAGTAGGGACGAGCAGTACTTC; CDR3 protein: CASSLGGSRDEQYF
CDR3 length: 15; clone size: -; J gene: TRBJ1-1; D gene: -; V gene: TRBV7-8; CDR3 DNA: TGTGCCAGCAGCTTAGGCAGGGGCAAGAACACTGAAGCTTTCTTT; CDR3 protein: CASSLGRGKNTEAFF
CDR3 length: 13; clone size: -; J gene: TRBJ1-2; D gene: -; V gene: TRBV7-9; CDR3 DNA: TGTGCCAGCAGCTCAGAATGGGAGGCTGGCTACACCTTC; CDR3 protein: CASSSEWEAGYTF
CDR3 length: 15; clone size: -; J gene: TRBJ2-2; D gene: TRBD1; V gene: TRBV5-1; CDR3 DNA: TGCGCCAGCAGCTCCGGACAGGTCCGCACCGGGGAGCTGTTTTTT; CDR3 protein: CASSSGQVRTGELFF
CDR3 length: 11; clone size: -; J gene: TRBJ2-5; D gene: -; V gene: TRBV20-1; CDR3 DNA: TGCAGTGCTAGAGCTTTGGAGACCCAGTACTTC; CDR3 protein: CSARALETQYF
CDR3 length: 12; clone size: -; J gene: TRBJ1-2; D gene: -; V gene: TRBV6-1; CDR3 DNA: TGTGCCAGCAGTGAAGGGGGTGTTGGCTACACCTTC; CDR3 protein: CASSEGGVGYTF
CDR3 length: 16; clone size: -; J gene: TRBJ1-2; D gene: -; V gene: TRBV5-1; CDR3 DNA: TGCGCCAGCAGCGTAAACCCCCCGGCGGCTGCCTATGGCTACACCTTC; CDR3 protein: CASSVNPPAAAYGYTF
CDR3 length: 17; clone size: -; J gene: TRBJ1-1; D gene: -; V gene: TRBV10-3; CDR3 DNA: TGTGCCATCAGTGAGTCTCCCGGGACATCGGTTTCTACTGAAGCTTTCTTT; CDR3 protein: CAISESPGTSVSTEAFF
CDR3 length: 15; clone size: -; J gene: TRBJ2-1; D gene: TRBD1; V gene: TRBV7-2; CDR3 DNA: TGTGCCAGCAGCTTCGGGACAGGGCCCTACAATGAGCAGTTCTTC; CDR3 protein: CASSFGTGPYNEQFF